The next 10 T cell receptor beta chains were all read from a single sample in a study of blood T cell repertoires in COVID-19. TCRdb's table, derived via immunoSEQ multiplex PCR, lists solely in-frame clones and lacks some. The sample lists some 89,000 clones, roughly 72% occurring once. The sequenced sample consisted of peripheral blood. Receptors originate from a man in his sixties or seventies with acute or convalescent COVID-19.

The rearrangement joins TRBV2 to TRBJ1-2; D gene ambiguous. Germline assignment: CDR1 SNHLY and CDR2 FYNNEI. Trimming pared 4 bases from V and 3 bases from J, leaving 9 bases between. The CDR3 spans 13 residues. In nucleotides, the CDR3 is TGTGCCAGCAGTGTGCGGCGAGACTATGGCTACACCTTC. Translated: CASSVRRDYGYTF.

V gene TRBV27 combines with J gene TRBJ2-7; TRBD2 aligns across 9 bases. CDR1 is MNHEY, CDR2 SMNVEV, per germline (reference sequence). The ends lost 3 bases at V and 3 bases at J; junction bases unmatched: 3. The CDR3 covers 14 residues. The CDR3 nucleotides read TGTGCCAGCAGTTTCGGCGGGAGGGGCTACGAGCAGTACTTC. It yields the protein CASSFGGRGYEQYF.

There are a few counts of this clone. The chain couples TRBV9 to TRBJ2-1; TRBD2 agrees at 8 bases. The CDR3 sequence is 14 residues long. Trimming removed 0 bases from V and 6 bases from J; junction bases left unmatched: 2. From germline, CDR1 is SGDLS and CDR2 YYNGEE. In nucleotides, the CDR3 is TGTGCCAGCAGCGTAGACGGGGGGGCCAATGAGCAGTTCTTC. Amino acid sequence: CASSVDGGANEQFF.

V is TRBV6-6 and J is TRBJ2-2, with D tentatively TRBD1 (6 bases). This CDR3 spans 13 amino acids. CDR1 and CDR2 from the germline V gene are MNHNY and SVGAGI (reference sequence). The V gene lost 5 bases and the J gene lost 6 bases, with 10 bases spanning the gap. CDR3 sequence reads: CASSKNRAGELFF. CDR3 bases: TGTGCCAGCAGTAAGAACAGGGCCGGGGAGCTGTTTTTT.

This sequence joins TRBV29-1 and TRBJ1-1; no reliable D call. The CDR3 is 13 residues long. The ends were cut back, 7 bases at V and 1 base at J, with 13 bases in the middle. The germline CDR1 and CDR2 sequences are SQVTM and ANQGSEA. The CDR3 DNA sequence: TGCAGCGCTGATTTGACGGGGAACACTGAAGCTTTCTTT. Amino acid sequence: CSADLTGNTEAFF.

The chain joins TRBV6-5 to TRBJ2-7, with D perhaps TRBD2 (6 bases). In germline, CDR1 is MNHEY, CDR2 SVGAGI. V lost 9 bases, J lost 2 bases, and 11 bases lay in between. CDR3 length equals 12 residues. CDR3 coding DNA: TGTGCCAGTTACGGGACTGCCTACGAGCAGTACTTC. Its translation is CASYGTAYEQYF.

Note on this clone: A junction boundary mismatches the germline segment, possibly from a read error. V is TRBV15 and J is TRBJ2-2; D perhaps matches TRBD1 (6 bases). Germline V gene lookup returns CDR1 LNHNV and CDR2 YYDKDF (reference sequence). The CDR3 has 15 amino acids. The CDR3 DNA follows: TGTGTCACCAGCACCGGACAGACGAACACCGGGGAGCTGTTTTTT. Translation gives CVTSTGQTNTGELFF.

The chain carries TRBV10-1 and TRBJ2-3; 8 bases line up with TRBD2. The CDR3 totals 16 residues. V lost 0 bases to trimming and J lost 4 bases; unmatched junction nucleotides: 6. CDR1 and CDR2 from the germline V gene are WNHNN and SYGVQD (reference sequence). The CDR3 sequence is CASSESTGRGADTQYF. For the CDR3, the DNA is TGCGCCAGCAGTGAGTCGACCGGGAGGGGCGCAGATACGCAGTATTTT.

This clone showed up just once. The chain has TRBV10-3 and TRBJ2-3; 7 bases are shared with TRBD1. The J segment lost 6 bases and the V segment lost 10 bases, leaving 13 bases of the junction unmatched. Germline V gives CDR1 ENHRY, CDR2 SYGVKD. The CDR3 runs to 14 residues. The CDR3 nucleotides are TGTGCCACCGGGATCGACAGGGAGCCGGATACGCAGTATTTT. The encoded protein is CATGIDREPDTQYF.

This chain uses TRBV18 with TRBJ1-5, with TRBD1 identical over 7 bases. The CDR3 consists of 15 residues. Trimming removed 6 bases from V and 2 bases from J; junction bases left unmatched: 7. CDR1 KGHSH and CDR2 LQKENI come from the germline V gene. The CDR3 DNA reads as TGTGCCAGCTCCCTCACAGGGGTTGGCAATCAGCCCCAGCATTTT. Its protein product is CASSLTGVGNQPQHF.